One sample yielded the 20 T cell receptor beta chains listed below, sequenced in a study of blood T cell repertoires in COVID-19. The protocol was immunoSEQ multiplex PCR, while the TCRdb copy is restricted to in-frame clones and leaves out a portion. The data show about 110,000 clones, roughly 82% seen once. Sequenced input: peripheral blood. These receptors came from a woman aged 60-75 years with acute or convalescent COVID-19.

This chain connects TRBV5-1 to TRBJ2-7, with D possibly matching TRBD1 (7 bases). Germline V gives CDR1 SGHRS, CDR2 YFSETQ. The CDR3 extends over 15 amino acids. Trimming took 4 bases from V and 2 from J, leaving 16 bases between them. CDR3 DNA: TGCGCCAGCAGCGCAGCAGGGGGAGGTACCTACGAGCAGTACTTC. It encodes CASSAAGGGTYEQYF.

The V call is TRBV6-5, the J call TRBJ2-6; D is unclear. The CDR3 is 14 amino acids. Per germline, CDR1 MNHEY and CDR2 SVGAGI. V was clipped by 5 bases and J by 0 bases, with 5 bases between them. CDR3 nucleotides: TGTGCCAGCAGTCGTAACTCTGGGGCCAACGTCCTGACTTTC. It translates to CASSRNSGANVLTF.

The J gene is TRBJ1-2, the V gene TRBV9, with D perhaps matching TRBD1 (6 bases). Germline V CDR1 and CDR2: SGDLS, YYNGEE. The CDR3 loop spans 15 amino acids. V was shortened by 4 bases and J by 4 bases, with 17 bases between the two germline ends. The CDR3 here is CASSFQGQGSYGYTF. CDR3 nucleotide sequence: TGTGCCAGCAGCTTCCAGGGGCAGGGATCCTATGGCTACACCTTC.

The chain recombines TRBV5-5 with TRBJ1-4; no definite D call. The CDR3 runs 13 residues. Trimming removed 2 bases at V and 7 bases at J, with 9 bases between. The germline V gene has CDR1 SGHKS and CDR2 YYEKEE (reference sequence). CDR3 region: CASSFQDVEKLFF. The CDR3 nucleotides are TGTGCCAGCAGCTTTCAGGATGTTGAAAAACTGTTTTTT.

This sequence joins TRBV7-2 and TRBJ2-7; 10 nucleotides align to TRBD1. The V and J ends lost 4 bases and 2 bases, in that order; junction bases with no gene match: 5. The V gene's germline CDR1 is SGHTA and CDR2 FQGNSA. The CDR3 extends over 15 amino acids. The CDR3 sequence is CASSSWTGGTYEQYF. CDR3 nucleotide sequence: TGTGCCAGCAGCTCCTGGACAGGGGGGACCTACGAGCAGTACTTC.

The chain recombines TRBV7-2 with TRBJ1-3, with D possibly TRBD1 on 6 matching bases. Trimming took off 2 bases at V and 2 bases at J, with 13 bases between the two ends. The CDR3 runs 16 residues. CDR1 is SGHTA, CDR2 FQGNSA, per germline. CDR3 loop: CASSLNPAGAGNTIYF. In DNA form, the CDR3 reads TGTGCCAGCAGCTTAAATCCGGCAGGGGCTGGAAACACCATATATTTT.

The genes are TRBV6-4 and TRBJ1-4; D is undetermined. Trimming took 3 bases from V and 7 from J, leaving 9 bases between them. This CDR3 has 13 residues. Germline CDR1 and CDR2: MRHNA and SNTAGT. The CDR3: CASSDETLEKLFF. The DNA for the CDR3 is TGTGCCAGCAGTGATGAGACACTTGAAAAACTGTTTTTT.

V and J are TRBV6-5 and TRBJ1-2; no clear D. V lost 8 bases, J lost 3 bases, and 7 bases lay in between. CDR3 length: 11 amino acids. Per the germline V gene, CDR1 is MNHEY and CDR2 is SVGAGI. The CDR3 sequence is CASDRDYGYTF. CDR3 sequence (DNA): TGTGCCAGCGACCGGGACTATGGCTACACCTTC.

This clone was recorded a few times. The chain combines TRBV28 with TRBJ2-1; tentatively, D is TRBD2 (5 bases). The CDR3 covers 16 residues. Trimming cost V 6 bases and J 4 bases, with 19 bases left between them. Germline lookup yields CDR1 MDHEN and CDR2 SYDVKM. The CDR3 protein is CASRVAGRSGYNEQFF. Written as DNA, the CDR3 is TGTGCCAGCAGGGTTGCGGGCAGGAGTGGGTACAATGAGCAGTTCTTC.

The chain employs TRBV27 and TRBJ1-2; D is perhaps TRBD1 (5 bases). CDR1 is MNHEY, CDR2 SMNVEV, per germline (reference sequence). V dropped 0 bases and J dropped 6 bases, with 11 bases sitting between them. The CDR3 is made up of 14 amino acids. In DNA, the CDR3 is TGTGCCAGCAGTTTATCATGGGGCGCGGATGGCTACACCTTC. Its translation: CASSLSWGADGYTF.

The CDR3 protein is CASSLEISNQPQHF. CDR3 in DNA: TGCGCCAGCAGTTTGGAGATTAGCAATCAGCCCCAGCATTTT. The chain uses TRBV4-1 and TRBJ1-5, with D uncertain. The V gene's germline CDR1 is MGHRA and CDR2 YSYEKL. The CDR3 loop spans 14 amino acids. V lost 6 bases and J 0 bases, leaving 9 bases between the germline ends.

CDR3 coding DNA: TGTGCCAGCAGCCGGGTCGGGGTACTGAACACTGAAGCTTTCTTT. It translates to CASSRVGVLNTEAFF. This chain joins TRBV5-4 and TRBJ1-1; D uncertain. The CDR3 covers 15 residues. V was trimmed by 4 bases and J by 0 bases, leaving 13 bases between them. The germline CDR1 and CDR2 sequences are SGHNT and YYREEE (reference sequence). Based on the CDR3 plus reference TRBV5-4 and TRBJ1-1, the full variable domain is ETGVTQSPTHLIKTRGQQVTLRCSSQSGHNTVSWYQQALGQGPQFIFQYYREEENGRGNFPPRFSGLQFPNYSSELNVNALELDDSALYLCASSRVGVLNTEAFFGQGTRLTVV.

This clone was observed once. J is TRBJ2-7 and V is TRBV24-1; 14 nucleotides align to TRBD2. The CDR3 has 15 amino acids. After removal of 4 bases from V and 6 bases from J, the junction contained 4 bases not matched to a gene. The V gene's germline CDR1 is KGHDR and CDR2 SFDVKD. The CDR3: CATSDGGTSGGEQYF. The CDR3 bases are TGTGCCACCAGTGACGGGGGGACTAGCGGGGGCGAGCAGTACTTC.

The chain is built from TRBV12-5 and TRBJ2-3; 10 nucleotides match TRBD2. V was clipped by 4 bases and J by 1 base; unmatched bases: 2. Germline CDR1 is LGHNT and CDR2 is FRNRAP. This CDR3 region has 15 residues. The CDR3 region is CASGSSGGGTDTQYF. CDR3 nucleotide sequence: TGTGCTAGTGGTTCCAGCGGGGGGGGCACAGATACGCAGTATTTT.

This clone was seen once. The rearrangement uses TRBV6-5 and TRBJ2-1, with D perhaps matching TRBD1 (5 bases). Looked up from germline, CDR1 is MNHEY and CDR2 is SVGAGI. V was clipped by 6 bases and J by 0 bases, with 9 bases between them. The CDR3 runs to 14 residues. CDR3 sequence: CASSRQFSYNEQFF. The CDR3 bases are TGTGCCAGCAGCCGACAGTTCTCCTACAATGAGCAGTTCTTC.

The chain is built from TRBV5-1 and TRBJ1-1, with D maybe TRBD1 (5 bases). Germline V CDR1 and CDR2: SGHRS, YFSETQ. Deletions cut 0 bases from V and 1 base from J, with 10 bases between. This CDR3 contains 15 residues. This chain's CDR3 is CASSLALQGNTEAFF. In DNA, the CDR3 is TGCGCCAGCAGCTTGGCTCTGCAGGGGAACACTGAAGCTTTCTTT.

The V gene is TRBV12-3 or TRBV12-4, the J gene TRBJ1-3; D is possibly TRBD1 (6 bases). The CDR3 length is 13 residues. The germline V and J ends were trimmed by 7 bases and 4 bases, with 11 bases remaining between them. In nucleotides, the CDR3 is TGTGCCAGCACCCGGACAGACGGAAACACCATATATTTT. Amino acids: CASTRTDGNTIYF.

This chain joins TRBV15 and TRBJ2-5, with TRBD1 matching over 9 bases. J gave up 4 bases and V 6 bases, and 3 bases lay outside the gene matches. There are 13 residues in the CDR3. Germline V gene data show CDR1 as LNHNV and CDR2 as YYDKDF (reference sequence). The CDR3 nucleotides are TGTGCCACCAGTTACAGGGGGCGAGAGACCCAGTACTTC. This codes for CATSYRGRETQYF.

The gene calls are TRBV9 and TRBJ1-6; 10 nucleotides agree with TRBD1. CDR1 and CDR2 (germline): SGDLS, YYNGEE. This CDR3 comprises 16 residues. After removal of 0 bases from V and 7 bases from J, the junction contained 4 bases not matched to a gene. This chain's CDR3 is CASSVGQGARNSPLHF. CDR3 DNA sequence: TGTGCCAGCAGCGTAGGACAGGGGGCCAGAAATTCACCCCTCCACTTT.

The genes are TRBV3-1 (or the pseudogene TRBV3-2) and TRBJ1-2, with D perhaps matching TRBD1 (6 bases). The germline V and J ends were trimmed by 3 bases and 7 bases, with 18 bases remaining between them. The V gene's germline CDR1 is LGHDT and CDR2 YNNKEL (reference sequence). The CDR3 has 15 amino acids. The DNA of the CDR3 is TGTGCCAGCAGCCACCGGGACACTGGTGAAAGTGGCTACACCTTC. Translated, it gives CASSHRDTGESGYTF.